The 19 T cell receptor beta chains below were found in one sample sequenced in a study of human T cells and chemical hapten exposure. Time point: healthy volunteer bleed at 2 weeks. Unfractionated whole blood yielded total RNA. TCRdb reprocessed the RACE reads with MiXCR, giving one entry per CDR3 protein. Of over 85,000 distinct CDR3 sequences in the sample, approximately 9% were seen once. The sequenced sample was whole blood. These receptors were obtained from a female donor in good health. Some clones in this sample may be carry-over from other donors' samples.

This clonotype was seen only a few times. This rearrangement joins TRBV28 to TRBJ2-3, with TRBD1 identical over 7 bases. V trimming: 4 bases; J trimming: 1 base; junction bases outside the gene matches: 2. The CDR3 has 14 residues. Germline V lookup: CDR1 MDHEN, CDR2 SYDVKM. The chain's CDR3 is CASSSDRGTDTQYF. Written as DNA, the CDR3 is TGTGCCAGCAGTTCAGACAGGGGCACAGATACGCAGTATTTT.

This clonotype was detected ten times or more. The chain is built from TRBV29-1 and TRBJ2-3; 7 bases fit TRBD1. V gave up 7 bases and J gave up 2 bases; unmatched junction bases: 12. CDR1 is SQVTM and CDR2 is ANQGSEA in the germline V gene. The CDR3 runs 15 residues. The CDR3 DNA follows: TGCAGCGCCCGAACCGGGACAGCAGACACAGATACGCAGTATTTT. Protein product: CSARTGTADTDTQYF.

This clonotype was counted between two and nine times. The rearrangement joins TRBV28 to TRBJ1-4; the match to TRBD1 covers 8 bases. Looked up from germline, CDR1 is MDHEN and CDR2 is SYDVKM. CDR3 length: 15 residues. Trimming at V came to 4 bases and at J to 6 bases, leaving 7 bases not matched to a gene. The CDR3 DNA follows: TGTGCCAGCAGTTCTTTAGGACAGGGCCATGAAAAACTGTTTTTT. Its protein product is CASSSLGQGHEKLFF.

This clonotype has just a few counts. This sequence joins TRBV15 and TRBJ2-3, with TRBD2 matching 13 bases. The CDR3 sequence is 17 residues long. Germline-derived CDR1 and CDR2 are LNHNV and YYDKDF (reference sequence). V lost 0 bases to trimming and J lost 5 bases; unmatched junction nucleotides: 5. CDR3 DNA sequence: TGTGCCACCAGCAGAGATGCCGGACTAGCGGGAGTAGATACGCAGTATTTT. It yields the protein CATSRDAGLAGVDTQYF.

This clonotype appeared many times. This chain joins TRBV7-8 and TRBJ2-2; no firm D call. V lost 4 bases and J 2 bases, leaving 5 bases between the germline ends. Germline V gene data show CDR1 as SGHVS and CDR2 as FQNEAQ. This CDR3 contains 13 residues. Written as DNA, the CDR3 is TGTGCCAGCAGCTCTAATAACACCGGGGAGCTGTTTTTT. Translation: CASSSNNTGELFF.

This clonotype was found a few times. The chain carries TRBV5-1 and TRBJ1-4; tentatively, D is TRBD1 (5 bases). Germline CDR1 is SGHRS and CDR2 is YFSETQ. The CDR3 totals 15 residues. V was shortened by 4 bases and J by 8 bases, with 18 bases between the two germline ends. The DNA for the CDR3 is TGCGCCAGCAGCCCCGGTGACAGCGTTTACGAAAAACTGTTTTTT. This translates into CASSPGDSVYEKLFF.

This clonotype occurred many times. This chain joins TRBV28 and TRBJ2-5, with 8 bases that match TRBD1. The CDR3 is 15 residues long. Per germline, CDR1 MDHEN and CDR2 SYDVKM. V was clipped by 6 bases and J by 5 bases; unmatched bases: 11. As DNA, the CDR3 is TGTGCCAGCAGCCCCGGGGGACAGGAGGGCGAGACCCAGTACTTC. Its protein is CASSPGGQEGETQYF.

This clonotype was picked up a small number of times. The chain couples TRBV7-9 to TRBJ1-4, with 8 positions matching TRBD1. V lost 5 bases, J lost 7 bases, and 6 bases stayed unmatched. Germline V gene data show CDR1 as SEHNR and CDR2 as FQNEAQ (reference sequence). The CDR3 length is 14 residues. The CDR3 nucleotides are TGTGCCAGCAGCCGGACAGGGAAGGTTGAAAAACTGTTTTTT. Translating it yields CASSRTGKVEKLFF. The full variable domain, its missing parts supplied by reference TRBV7-9 and TRBJ1-4, is DTGVSQNPRHKITKRGQNVTFRCDPISEHNRLYWYRQTLGQGPEFLTYFQNEAQLEKSRLLSDRFSAERPKGSFSTLEIQRTEQGDSAMYLCASSRTGKVEKLFFGSGTQLSVL.

This rearrangement joins TRBV6-6 to TRBJ2-7, with D perhaps matching TRBD2 (5 bases). The germline gives CDR1 MNHNY, CDR2 SVGAGI (reference sequence). The CDR3 runs to 12 residues. Trimming removed 8 bases at V and 0 bases at J, with 8 bases between. CDR3 in amino acids: CASSDSSYEQYF. CDR3 DNA: TGTGCCAGCTCGGACTCCTCCTACGAGCAGTACTTC.

In its sample, this clonotype was seen a few times. The chain is built from TRBV7-8 and TRBJ2-5; tentatively, D is TRBD1 (7 bases). Germline V gene sequence: CDR1 SGHVS, CDR2 FQNEAQ. Trimming took 5 bases from V and 5 from J, leaving 21 bases between them. This CDR3 has 16 amino acids. For the CDR3, the DNA is TGTGCCAGCAGCCCAGGGGGGACTCGGGCACCGGAGACCCAGTACTTC. Protein: CASSPGGTRAPETQYF.

The CDR3 sequence: CASSPPGQGSNEQFF. CDR3 bases: TGTGCCAGCAGTCCTCCGGGACAGGGGTCGAATGAGCAGTTCTTC. V usage is TRBV12-3 or TRBV12-4 and J usage is TRBJ2-1, with 10 positions matching TRBD1. The CDR3 totals 15 residues. Germline trimming cut 5 bases from V and 7 bases from J; bases unmatched to any gene: 8.

This clonotype was recorded at least ten times. The CDR3 sequence is CASSEWGTGVGSYNEQFF. The CDR3 bases are TGTGCCAGCAGTGAATGGGGGACAGGGGTAGGCTCCTACAATGAGCAGTTCTTC. The gene calls are TRBV25-1 and TRBJ2-1; 10 nucleotides match TRBD1. CDR3 size: 18 residues. Trimming at V came to 1 base and at J to 0 bases, leaving 6 bases not matched to a gene. In germline, CDR1 is MGHDK, CDR2 SYGVNS.

This clonotype was seen many times. The gene calls are TRBV7-2 and TRBJ2-1; D is unresolved. Germline V gene data show CDR1 as SGHTA and CDR2 as FQGNSA. This CDR3 comprises 15 residues. The V end lost 3 bases, the J end lost 0 bases, and 9 bases lay between the germline ends. CDR3 in amino acids: CASSLQVSSYNEQFF. CDR3 sequence (DNA): TGTGCCAGCAGCTTGCAGGTAAGCTCCTACAATGAGCAGTTCTTC.

In its sample, this clonotype was seen a few times. This chain links TRBV19 with TRBJ1-6; 7 bases match TRBD1. CDR1 and CDR2 from the germline V gene are LNHDA and SQIVND (reference sequence). V dropped 5 bases and J dropped 0; count of bases not matched to a gene: 4. The CDR3 spans 16 residues. CDR3 DNA sequence: TGTGCCAGTAGTTTCGACAGGGTCTCCTATAATTCACCCCTCCACTTT. It yields the protein CASSFDRVSYNSPLHF.

The V call is TRBV12-3 or TRBV12-4, the J call TRBJ2-1; the D is unclear. V lost 2 bases and J 2 bases, leaving 7 bases between the germline ends. CDR3 length: 14 residues. CDR3 sequence reads: CASSLTDAYNEQFF. The DNA for the CDR3 is TGTGCCAGCAGTTTAACGGACGCCTACAATGAGCAGTTCTTC.

In its sample, this clonotype was seen many times. The chain employs TRBV6-2 or TRBV6-3 and TRBJ2-1; 10 bases are a match to TRBD2. The V and J ends lost 6 bases and 8 bases, in that order; junction bases with no gene match: 10. CDR1 is MNHEY, CDR2 SVGEGT, per germline. The CDR3 loop spans 15 amino acids. The CDR3 bases are TGTGCCAGCAGCCCCTCTAGCGGGAGTCGGTATGAGCAGTTCTTC. Translation: CASSPSSGSRYEQFF.

This clonotype appeared many times. The chain links TRBV20-1 to TRBJ2-2; 8 bases line up with TRBD2. Germline CDR1 and CDR2: DFQATT and SNEGSKA (reference sequence). The CDR3 has 16 amino acids. Trimming cost V 4 bases and J 5 bases; bases outside gene matches: 12. This CDR3 is CSATGLGERETGELFF. The CDR3 DNA sequence: TGCAGTGCTACTGGGCTGGGGGAGCGGGAGACCGGGGAGCTGTTTTTT.

This clonotype was counted many times. The chain carries TRBV6-6 and TRBJ2-1; D possibly corresponds to TRBD2 (6 bases). The CDR3 has 16 amino acids. Per the germline V gene, CDR1 is MNHNY and CDR2 is SVGAGI (reference sequence). V dropped 2 bases and J dropped 5 bases, with 16 bases sitting between them. As DNA, the CDR3 is TGTGCCAGCAGTTACGCTGTGGAGGGAGGAGACAATGAGCAGTTCTTC. As protein: CASSYAVEGGDNEQFF.

The chain combines TRBV7-9 with TRBJ2-3; TRBD2 aligns across 11 bases. Germline loops: CDR1 SEHNR, CDR2 FQNEAQ (reference sequence). J lost 4 bases, V lost 5 bases, and 2 bases had no gene match. CDR3 size: 14 residues. The CDR3 here is CASSPGLAADTQYF. DNA for the CDR3: TGTGCCAGCAGCCCGGGACTAGCGGCAGATACGCAGTATTTT.